The 7 T cell receptor beta chains given below trace back to one sample, sequenced in a study of blood T cell repertoires in COVID-19. Assay: immunoSEQ multiplex PCR; the TCRdb copy retains only in-frame clones and omits some. Among a few hundred thousand clones, approximately 82% were seen once, and the ten largest hold about 3%. Sample: peripheral blood. The source of these receptors is a woman under 30 with acute or convalescent COVID-19.

The chain couples TRBV6-6 to TRBJ2-1; 7 nucleotides align to TRBD2. The CDR3 loop spans 17 amino acids. Germline trimming cut 5 bases from V and 2 bases from J; bases unmatched to any gene: 12. The germline V gene encodes CDR1 MNHNY and CDR2 SVGAGI (reference sequence). CDR3 bases: TGTGCCAGCAGTCCCCGATCGGGAGGTATTCCCTACAATGAGCAGTTCTTC. Amino acids: CASSPRSGGIPYNEQFF.

The chain combines TRBV3-1 (or the pseudogene TRBV3-2) with TRBJ2-3; TRBD2 matches 12 bases. The CDR3 is made up of 18 amino acids. The V and J ends lost 4 bases and 8 bases, in that order; junction bases with no gene match: 16. From germline, CDR1 is LGHDT and CDR2 YNNKEL (reference sequence). The CDR3 nucleotides are TGTGCCAGCAGCCCGTCCAGGACTAGCGGGAAAGGTCCGCCTACGCAGTATTTT. Translation gives CASSPSRTSGKGPPTQYF.

The chain joins TRBV28 to TRBJ1-2; TRBD1 agrees at 7 bases. The CDR3 runs to 14 residues. CDR1 and CDR2 from the germline V gene are MDHEN and SYDVKM. Trimming at V came to 3 bases and at J to 14 bases, leaving 15 bases not matched to a gene. CDR3 in amino acids: CASSLMGLTGSHTF. The DNA for the CDR3 is TGTGCCAGCAGTTTGATGGGACTGACAGGGTCACATACCTTC.

The J gene is TRBJ2-3, the V gene TRBV5-6, with 7 bases lining up with TRBD2. Germline V gene sequence: CDR1 SGHDT, CDR2 YYEEEE. This CDR3 spans 14 amino acids. V dropped 3 bases and J dropped 4; count of bases not matched to a gene: 5. CDR3 region: CASSYQRGADTQYF. The CDR3 DNA reads as TGTGCCAGCAGCTACCAGCGGGGAGCAGATACGCAGTATTTT. Full variable domain (outside the CDR3, taken from reference TRBV5-6 and TRBJ2-3): DAGVTQSPTHLIKTRGQQVTLRCSPKSGHDTVSWYQQALGQGPQFIFQYYEEEERQRGNFPDRFSGHQFPNYSSELNVNALLLGDSALYLCASSYQRGADTQYFGPGTRLTVL.

The gene calls are TRBV27 and TRBJ2-1; the D gene is possibly TRBD1 (5 bases). Trimming cost V 5 bases and J 2 bases, with 7 bases left between them. The CDR3 consists of 13 residues. Germline CDR1 and CDR2: MNHEY and SMNVEV (reference sequence). CDR3 DNA sequence: TGTGCCAGCAGTCCAGGGCCCTACAATGAGCAGTTCTTC. Translating gives CASSPGPYNEQFF.

This clone showed up just once. The chain is built from TRBV19 and TRBJ2-2; 14 nucleotides agree with TRBD2. The CDR3 has 16 amino acids. Germline CDR1 and CDR2: LNHDA and SQIVND (reference sequence). Trimming took 7 bases from V and 6 from J; bases not matched to a gene: 7. As DNA, the CDR3 is TGTGCCAGTAACTATGGGACTAGCGGGAGCCCCGGGGAGCTGTTTTTT. This sequence encodes CASNYGTSGSPGELFF. Variable domain in full (rest from reference TRBV19 and TRBJ2-2): DGGITQSPKYLFRKEGQNVTLSCEQNLNHDAMYWYRQDPGQGLRLIYYSQIVNDFQKGDIAEGYSVSREKKESFPLTVTSAQKNPTAFYLCASNYGTSGSPGELFFGEGSRLTVL.

This clone has a handful of counts. The chain uses TRBV19 and TRBJ1-6, with D maybe TRBD1 (5 bases). V was cut by 6 bases and J by 7 bases, with 19 bases left in between. The CDR3 runs 16 residues. The germline CDR1 and CDR2 sequences are LNHDA and SQIVND (reference sequence). The CDR3 sequence is CASRPLSRGGNSPLHF. CDR3 nucleotides: TGTGCCAGTAGACCCCTAAGTAGGGGCGGAAATTCACCCCTCCACTTT.